This entry lists 20 T cell receptor beta chains sequenced from one sample in a study of blood T cell repertoires in COVID-19. The data were produced by immunoSEQ multiplex PCR, yet TCRdb's version contains in-frame clones alone and is incomplete. This table has around 310,000 clones, under 90% appearing once. Sequencing input: PBMCs or T cells enriched from blood (not recorded which). The receptors shown here come from a woman in her twenties or thirties who had recovered from COVID-19.

The rearrangement uses TRBV4-2 and TRBJ1-2; weak D call: TRBD1 (6 bases). The CDR3 sequence is 17 residues long. The V gene lost 0 bases and the J gene lost 3 bases, with 17 bases spanning the gap. The germline V gene has CDR1 LGHNA and CDR2 YNFKEQ. The CDR3 sequence: CASSQDVWGGRDYGYTF. Written as DNA, the CDR3 is TGTGCCAGCAGCCAAGATGTATGGGGGGGCAGGGACTATGGCTACACCTTC.

The genes are TRBV29-1 and TRBJ2-1; 10 bases line up with TRBD1. V shed 4 bases, J shed 9 bases, and the junction held 3 bases outside the gene matches. From germline, CDR1 is SQVTM and CDR2 ANQGSEA. This CDR3 spans 12 amino acids. This CDR3 is CSVGTGGFEQFF. CDR3 nucleotides: TGCAGCGTTGGGACAGGGGGATTTGAGCAGTTCTTC.

The rearrangement uses TRBV28 and TRBJ1-5; 8 bases are a match to TRBD1. Germline V lookup: CDR1 MDHEN, CDR2 SYDVKM. There are 16 residues in the CDR3. J gave up 0 bases and V 7 bases, and 8 bases lay outside the gene matches. CDR3 region: CASIGGTGPSNQPQHF. CDR3 nucleotide sequence: TGTGCCAGCATCGGGGGGACAGGACCTAGCAATCAGCCCCAGCATTTT.

The gene calls are TRBV7-9 and TRBJ2-7, with 7 nucleotides matching TRBD1. The CDR3 extends over 15 amino acids. V lost 1 base, J lost 2 bases, and 5 bases stayed unmatched. Germline CDR1 is SEHNR and CDR2 is FQNEAQ (reference sequence). The DNA of the CDR3 is TGTGCCAGCAGCTTAGAATCACAGGGGCCCTACGAGCAGTACTTC. Translated, it gives CASSLESQGPYEQYF.

V usage is TRBV11-2 and J usage is TRBJ2-5; D is possibly TRBD1 (6 bases). With 0 bases removed from V and 3 bases from J, the gap between germline ends came to 17 bases. This CDR3 comprises 17 residues. Germline assignment: CDR1 SGHAT and CDR2 FQNNGV. This CDR3 is CASSLDWLGTPKETQYF. The CDR3 DNA reads as TGTGCCAGCAGCTTAGATTGGTTAGGGACACCTAAAGAGACCCAGTACTTC.

Written as DNA, the CDR3 is TGTGCCAGCAGTTCGTACAGGGGGCCTTTCACTGAAGCTTTCTTT. Residues: CASSSYRGPFTEAFF. This chain uses TRBV6-5 with TRBJ1-1; 9 nucleotides align to TRBD1. The germline gives CDR1 MNHEY, CDR2 SVGAGI. This CDR3 contains 15 residues. Losses at the gene ends were 4 bases for V and 4 bases for J; bases not matched to a gene: 7.

The chain couples TRBV6-5 to TRBJ1-4, with D possibly matching TRBD1 (6 bases). V was shortened by 6 bases and J by 11 bases, with 19 bases between the two germline ends. The CDR3 is 14 amino acids. The germline V gene has CDR1 MNHEY and CDR2 SVGAGI. CDR3 bases: TGTGCCAGCAGGATGGACAGTCTGGTGGGGAAACTGTTTTTT. Residues: CASRMDSLVGKLFF.

This chain connects TRBV7-9 to TRBJ2-7, with 7 bases that match TRBD1. CDR1 SEHNR and CDR2 FQNEAQ come from the germline V gene (reference sequence). The CDR3 runs to 16 residues. V was pared by 6 bases and J by 2 bases, with 13 bases of the junction left unmatched. CDR3 protein: CASSFPTGETAYEQYF. CDR3 nucleotide sequence: TGTGCCAGCAGTTTTCCCACAGGGGAGACGGCCTACGAGCAGTACTTC.

The gene calls are TRBV29-1 and TRBJ2-3; the match to TRBD1 covers 9 bases. Germline CDR1 is SQVTM and CDR2 is ANQGSEA. V lost 7 bases and J lost 4; bases outside the gene matches: 9. This CDR3 is built from 14 residues. DNA for the CDR3: TGCAGCGCTGGGTCACAGGGGGCACCAGATACGCAGTATTTT. Encoded protein: CSAGSQGAPDTQYF.

This clone is a singleton in its sample. The rearrangement joins TRBV7-9 to TRBJ1-5; 8 bases fit TRBD1. Germline CDR1 reads SEHNR; CDR2 reads FQNEAQ (reference sequence). This CDR3 is 13 amino acids long. V was clipped by 4 bases and J by 8 bases; unmatched bases: 4. The CDR3 spells CASSSTQGEPQHF. The CDR3 DNA reads as TGTGCCAGCAGCTCAACACAGGGGGAGCCCCAGCATTTT.

This clone was counted once. This chain uses TRBV5-1 with TRBJ2-3; D unresolved. Germline CDR1 and CDR2: SGHRS and YFSETQ. V lost 0 bases to trimming and J lost 1 base, with 12 bases between them. The CDR3 is 16 amino acids. The DNA of the CDR3 is TGCGCCAGCAGCTTGGCCGTATGGCAGGGCACAGATACGCAGTATTTT. Protein product: CASSLAVWQGTDTQYF.

V and J are TRBV12-3 or TRBV12-4 and TRBJ1-1; a possible D gene is TRBD1 (5 bases). The CDR3 totals 13 residues. Between the trimmed V and J ends, which lost 2 bases and 1 base, there was a span of 5 bases. Here the CDR3 reads CASSLRGNTEAFF. The CDR3 DNA is TGTGCCAGCAGTTTAAGGGGGAACACTGAAGCTTTCTTT.

V is TRBV27 and J is TRBJ2-5; 7 bases match TRBD1. V was pared by 5 bases and J by 5 bases, with 2 bases of the junction left unmatched. The germline gives CDR1 MNHEY, CDR2 SMNVEV (reference sequence). This CDR3 spans 12 amino acids. Here the CDR3 DNA reads TGTGCCAGCAGTACGACAGGGGAGACCCAGTACTTC. Protein product: CASSTTGETQYF.

This clone was picked up one time. The J gene is TRBJ1-1, the V gene TRBV10-3, with D maybe TRBD1 (5 bases). From germline, CDR1 is ENHRY and CDR2 SYGVKD. V lost 7 bases to trimming and J lost 8 bases, with 11 bases between them. The CDR3 totals 11 residues. The CDR3 is CAINQGAEAFF. DNA for the CDR3: TGTGCCATCAATCAGGGCGCCGAAGCTTTCTTT.

The chain is built from TRBV7-3 and TRBJ2-5, with 9 bases lining up with TRBD1. Trimming cost V 4 bases and J 0 bases; bases outside gene matches: 12. This CDR3 is 18 amino acids long. The germline V gene encodes CDR1 SGHTA and CDR2 FQGTGA. The CDR3 is CASSYQGTGGSYQETQYF. The CDR3 DNA reads TGTGCCAGCAGCTACCAGGGAACAGGGGGCAGTTACCAAGAGACCCAGTACTTC.

The chain is built from TRBV5-4 and TRBJ2-1; D remains unclear. V lost 1 base, J lost 8 bases, and 13 bases lay in between. In germline, CDR1 is SGHNT, CDR2 YYREEE (reference sequence). The CDR3 extends over 14 amino acids. CDR3 DNA sequence: TGTGCCAGCAGCTTGATCCTAGACGGCGATGAGCAGTTCTTC. Protein: CASSLILDGDEQFF.

This chain links TRBV6-5 with TRBJ2-1, with 8 bases lining up with TRBD2. V trimming: 2 bases; J trimming: 7 bases; junction bases outside the gene matches: 7. The CDR3 loop spans 15 amino acids. CDR1 is MNHEY, CDR2 SVGAGI, per germline. The CDR3 loop reads CASSYAAGEGNEQFF. The CDR3 DNA is TGTGCCAGCAGTTACGCAGCGGGAGAGGGGAATGAGCAGTTCTTC.

This chain uses TRBV11-2 with TRBJ2-7, with 9 bases identical to TRBD2. From germline, CDR1 is SGHAT and CDR2 FQNNGV. J was trimmed by 5 bases and V by 5 bases; bases with no gene match: 10. This CDR3 is built from 15 residues. The CDR3 reads CASSPGLAGVHEQYF. CDR3 in DNA: TGTGCCAGCAGCCCTGGTTTAGCGGGAGTTCACGAGCAGTACTTC.

The V gene is TRBV20-1, the J gene TRBJ2-7, with 9 bases aligning to TRBD1. Per the germline V gene, CDR1 is DFQATT and CDR2 is SNEGSKA (reference sequence). This CDR3 comprises 13 residues. V lost 6 bases to trimming and J lost 1 base; unmatched junction nucleotides: 4. CDR3 region: CSASGTGSYEQYF. The CDR3 nucleotides read TGCAGTGCCAGTGGGACAGGGTCCTACGAGCAGTACTTC.

The J gene is TRBJ2-2, the V gene TRBV19, with TRBD1 identical over 7 bases. This CDR3 comprises 14 residues. Germline CDR1 is LNHDA and CDR2 is SQIVND (reference sequence). V shed 10 bases and J 0 bases; nucleotides not matched to a gene: 5. CDR3 region: CAMRDRSNTGELFF. CDR3 DNA sequence: TGTGCCATGAGGGACAGATCGAACACCGGGGAGCTGTTTTTT. The complete variable domain, with remaining parts taken from reference TRBV19 and TRBJ2-2, reads DGGITQSPKYLFRKEGQNVTLSCEQNLNHDAMYWYRQDPGQGLRLIYYSQIVNDFQKGDIAEGYSVSREKKESFPLTVTSAQKNPTAFYLCAMRDRSNTGELFFGEGSRLTVL.